The clone carrying this T cell receptor beta chain occurred once. The antigen remains undetermined. The data are from a study of cytomegalovirus exposure and HLA in healthy donors. The study, taken as a whole, reports: A later analysis found most CMV-associated TCR beta chains apparently HLA-restricted. In an earlier analysis, in about 530 donors, most V segments appeared productive either ~90% or ~30% of the time. Analysis was carried out at a later point, and it linked a missense DCLRE1C variant to TCR beta V- and J-gene trimming. Some TCR beta chains (roughly 160 of them) were listed as cytomegalovirus-associated.

The PCR contained 60 Vbeta and 13 Jbeta primers. TCRdb's copy holds only in-frame clones and misses some; the assay was immunoSEQ multiplex PCR. The sample carries 95,000 to 150,000 clones, roughly 78% recorded once. Trimming took 0 bases from V and 1 from J, leaving 11 bases between them. The CDR3 extends over 16 amino acids. In germline, CDR1 is SGHRS, CDR2 YFSETQ. Sequenced: PBMCs. The clonotype comes from a man aged 25-45 years in good health and CMV-seropositive. The chain recombines TRBV5-1 with TRBJ2-1, with D unresolved. The DNA of the CDR3 is TGCGCCAGCAGCTTGGATAGTGGCGGTTCCTACAATGAGCAGTTCTTC. It translates to CASSLDSGGSYNEQFF.